This TCR beta chain appears in the sequencing data of a study of beta chain features in type 1 diabetes. Findings and limits, study-wide: High-TCR-expressing cells could be over-represented by cDNA sequencing. Insertions at VDJ junctions were less frequent in type 1 diabetes patients. These patients also deleted more nucleotides at the same junctions. TCRB CDR3s were moderately but significantly shorter in Type 1 diabetes patients in all four CD4+ subsets.

Expressed TCRB transcripts were sequenced, since all the RNA that had been isolated was reverse transcribed. Generated by immunoSEQ multiplex PCR, the TCRdb table keeps only in-frame clones and is missing some. The data show 500,000 to 650,000 clones, approximately 13% seen once. A CD45RO/CCR7/CD25/CD127/CD95/CD27 panel sorted naive, central memory, regulatory and stem cell-like memory CD4+ cells. In the case of this clone: Its antigen is not identified. The junction and the germline gene differ at one end; a read error may be behind it.

CDR3 size: 13 residues. Germline CDR1 is MDHEN and CDR2 is SYDVKM. This TCR derives from a young man with type 1 diabetes. The sample was naive CD4+ T cells from blood. The chain combines TRBV28 with TRBJ2-6; D is unclear. The CDR3, as DNA: TGTGCCAGCAATTTATCTGGGGCCAACGTCCTGACTTTC. It specifies CASNLSGANVLTF.